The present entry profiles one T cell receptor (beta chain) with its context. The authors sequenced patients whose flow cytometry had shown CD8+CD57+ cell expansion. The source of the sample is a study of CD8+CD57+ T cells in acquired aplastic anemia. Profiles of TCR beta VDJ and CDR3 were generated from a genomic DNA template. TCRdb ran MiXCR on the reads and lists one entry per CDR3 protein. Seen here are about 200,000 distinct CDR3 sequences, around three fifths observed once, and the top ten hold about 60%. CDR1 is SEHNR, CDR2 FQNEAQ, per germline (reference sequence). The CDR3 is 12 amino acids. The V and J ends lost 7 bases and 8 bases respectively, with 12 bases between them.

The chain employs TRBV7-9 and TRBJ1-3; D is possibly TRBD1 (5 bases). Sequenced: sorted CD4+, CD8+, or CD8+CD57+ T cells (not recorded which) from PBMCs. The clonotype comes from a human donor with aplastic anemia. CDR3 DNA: TGTGCCAGCAACGGGGGGGGTGACACCATATATTTT. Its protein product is CASNGGGDTIYF.